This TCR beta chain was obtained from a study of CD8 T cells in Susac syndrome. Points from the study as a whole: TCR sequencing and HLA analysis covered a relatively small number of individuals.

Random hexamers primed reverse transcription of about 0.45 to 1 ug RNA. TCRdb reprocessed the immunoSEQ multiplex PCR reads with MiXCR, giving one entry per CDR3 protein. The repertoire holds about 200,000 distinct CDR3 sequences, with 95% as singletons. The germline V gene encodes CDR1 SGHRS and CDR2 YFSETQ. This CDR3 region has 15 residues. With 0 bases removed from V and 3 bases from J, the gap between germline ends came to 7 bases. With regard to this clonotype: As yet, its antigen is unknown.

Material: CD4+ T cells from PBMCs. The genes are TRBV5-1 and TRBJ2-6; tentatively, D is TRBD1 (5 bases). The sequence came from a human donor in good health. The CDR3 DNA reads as TGCGCCAGCAGCTTGGGGCAGGGTGGGGCCAACGTCCTGACTTTC. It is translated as CASSLGQGGANVLTF.